The 29 T cell receptor beta chains below were found in one sample sequenced in a study of long-term antiretroviral therapy in people with HIV (dated 2022 in TCRdb). Sequencing of the TRB variable region was done with the immunoSEQ hsTCRB v3.0 assay at survey level resolution. As stored in TCRdb, this immuneACCESS dataset retains in-frame rearrangements with V and J assigned. A fraction of the clones does not appear; measured against another copy, unresolved V genes explain less than half of the discrepancy, and the remainder lacks a known reason. The sample table contains about 20,000 clones; only one count was recorded for around three quarters of them. The ten largest clones add up to about 14% of the sample. The sample was unsorted PBMCs, taken 2.9 years after starting antiretroviral therapy. All receptors derive from a woman in her twenties or thirties with HIV.

The genes are TRBV30 and TRBJ2-3; the D is unclear. V was pared by 0 bases and J by 2 bases, with 3 bases between. The length of the CDR3 is 12 residues. CDR1 GTSNPN and CDR2 SVGIG come from the germline V gene (reference sequence). CDR3 nucleotides: TGTGCCTGGAGTGTGTCCACAGATACGCAGTATTTT. It encodes CAWSVSTDTQYF.

The CDR3 DNA reads as TGCGCCAGCAGCCAAGACCAGGGGCGGGCCTACGAGCAGTACGTC. Translation: CASSQDQGRAYEQYV. This chain joins TRBV4-1 and TRBJ2-7, with D maybe TRBD1 (6 bases). With 0 bases removed from V and 2 bases from J, the gap between germline ends came to 11 bases. The CDR3 has 15 residues. Germline loops: CDR1 MGHRA, CDR2 YSYEKL.

V usage is TRBV6-1 and J usage is TRBJ1-6; D is undetermined. With 2 bases removed from V and 0 bases from J, the gap between germline ends came to 11 bases. This CDR3 has 17 residues. Germline CDR1 is MNHNS and CDR2 is SASEGT. CDR3 in DNA: TGTGCCAGCAGTGAATGGACTCTCAGCTCCTATAATTCACCCCTCCACTTT. This encodes CASSEWTLSSYNSPLHF.

The V gene is TRBV11-2, the J gene TRBJ2-7; 7 bases are shared with TRBD2. Germline assignment: CDR1 SGHAT and CDR2 FQNNGV. This CDR3 comprises 15 residues. Trimming cost V 2 bases and J 2 bases; bases outside gene matches: 6. The CDR3 loop reads CASSLHGGIPYEQYF. The CDR3 region has the DNA TGTGCCAGCAGCTTACACGGGGGGATCCCCTACGAGCAGTACTTC.

The chain uses TRBV30 and TRBJ1-5, with D hard to call. V shed 2 bases and J shed 4 bases, with 9 bases lying between them. Germline CDR1 reads GTSNPN; CDR2 reads SVGIG (reference sequence). The CDR3 covers 13 residues. CDR3 sequence (DNA): TGTGCCTGGAGTAAAAGCGAAAATCAGCCCCAGCATTTT. This gives the protein CAWSKSENQPQHF. The whole variable domain, filled in from reference TRBV30 and TRBJ1-5, reads SQTIHQWPATLVQPVGSPLSLECTVEGTSNPNLYWYRQAAGRGLQLLFYSVGIGQISSEVPQNLSASRPQDRQFILSSKKLLLSDSGFYLCAWSKSENQPQHFGDGTRLSIL.

The chain has TRBV6-1 and TRBJ1-2; D ambiguous. Trimming stripped 1 base from V and 4 bases from J, with 13 bases between. Germline V lookup: CDR1 MNHNS, CDR2 SASEGT. The CDR3 extends over 15 amino acids. Here the CDR3 DNA reads TGTGCCAGCAGTGAAGGAATCGGTGTGGTCTATGGCTACACCTTC. This translates into CASSEGIGVVYGYTF.

V gene TRBV6-5 combines with J gene TRBJ2-3, with D unresolved. The germline CDR1 and CDR2 sequences are MNHEY and SVGAGI. Trimming left V 7 bases short and J 3 bases short, with 8 bases between. The CDR3 consists of 12 residues. The CDR3 nucleotides are TGTGCCAGCACCTCCCAGACAGATACGCAGTATTTT. Translating gives CASTSQTDTQYF.

The chain combines TRBV11-2 with TRBJ2-1; D might be TRBD1 or TRBD2, each matching 6 bases. Trimming left V 3 bases short and J 6 bases short, with 15 bases between. In germline, CDR1 is SGHAT, CDR2 FQNNGV. CDR3 size: 15 residues. The DNA for the CDR3 is TGTGCCAGCAGCTTGGTTTCGGGGGCCATCAATGAGCAGTTCTTC. Its translation is CASSLVSGAINEQFF.

J is TRBJ2-3 and V is TRBV18; 8 bases are shared with TRBD1. Trimming removed 3 bases from V and 3 bases from J; junction bases left unmatched: 8. Germline CDR1 and CDR2: KGHSH and LQKENI. The CDR3 length is 16 residues. This CDR3 is CASSPIMDRATDTQYF. In DNA, the CDR3 is TGTGCCAGCTCACCGATTATGGACAGGGCGACAGATACGCAGTATTTT.

The genes are TRBV4-1 and TRBJ2-3; no clear D. The CDR3 consists of 13 residues. CDR1 and CDR2 from the germline V gene are MGHRA and YSYEKL. V shed 4 bases and J shed 2 bases, with 7 bases lying between them. DNA for the CDR3: TGCGCCAGCAGCCTAGGGAACACAGATACGCAGTATTTT. Translation: CASSLGNTDTQYF.

The genes are TRBV6-5 and TRBJ2-5; D ambiguous. CDR3 length: 14 residues. Per the germline V gene, CDR1 is MNHEY and CDR2 is SVGAGI. V was pared by 0 bases and J by 3 bases, with 8 bases between. The DNA of the CDR3 is TGTGCCAGCAGTTACTCGAGTTGGGAAGAGACCCAGTACTTC. Translation gives CASSYSSWEETQYF.

V is TRBV9 and J is TRBJ2-1; D unclear. V was clipped by 0 bases and J by 12 bases, with 10 bases between them. In germline, CDR1 is SGDLS, CDR2 YYNGEE. CDR3 size: 12 residues. CDR3 in amino acids: CASSVGAFGQFF. The CDR3 bases are TGTGCCAGCAGCGTAGGGGCGTTTGGGCAGTTCTTC.

V gene TRBV4-1 combines with J gene TRBJ1-1; 7 bases match TRBD1. This CDR3 comprises 15 residues. Germline CDR1 reads MGHRA; CDR2 reads YSYEKL. J was trimmed by 2 bases and V by 5 bases; bases with no gene match: 8. The CDR3: CASSYTGTANTEAFF. CDR3 DNA: TGCGCCAGCAGCTATACCGGGACAGCTAACACTGAAGCTTTCTTT.

This chain connects TRBV4-2 to TRBJ2-7, with D tentatively TRBD2 (7 bases). This CDR3 contains 14 residues. Between the trimmed V and J ends, which lost 3 bases and 3 bases, there was a span of 12 bases. Germline lookup yields CDR1 LGHNA and CDR2 YNFKEQ. The CDR3 region is CASSQGGGHYEQYV. In DNA, the CDR3 is TGTGCCAGCAGCCAGGGGGGGGGCCACTACGAGCAGTACGTC.

This clone appeared a single time. The V call is TRBV5-8, the J call TRBJ1-5; TRBD1 might be the D (5 bases). CDR3 size: 14 residues. Germline V gene sequence: CDR1 SGHTS, CDR2 YDEGEE. The V gene lost 4 bases and the J gene lost 2 bases, with 10 bases spanning the gap. The CDR3 DNA follows: TGTGCCAGCAGCCGCCCCAGGGGCAATCAGCCCCAGCATTTT. Its protein is CASSRPRGNQPQHF. Combining the CDR3 with reference TRBV5-8 and TRBJ1-5 gives the whole variable domain EAGVTQSPTHLIKTRGQQATLRCSPISGHTSVYWYQQALGLGLQFLLWYDEGEERNRGNFPPRFSGRQFPNYSSELNVNALELEDSALYLCASSRPRGNQPQHFGDGTRLSIL.

This chain uses TRBV5-1 with TRBJ2-3; maybe TRBD2 (6 bases). Per the germline V gene, CDR1 is SGHRS and CDR2 is YFSETQ. This CDR3 region has 18 residues. The V and J ends lost 3 bases and 1 base respectively, with 21 bases between them. The CDR3 nucleotides read TGCGCCAGCAGCTACGGTTTTGGAGGGCGGTCGGGCACAGATACGCAGTATTTT. It specifies CASSYGFGGRSGTDTQYF.

The rearrangement links TRBV2 to TRBJ1-2, with D perhaps TRBD1 (6 bases). Per the germline V gene, CDR1 is SNHLY and CDR2 is FYNNEI. The CDR3 runs 13 residues. The V gene lost 8 bases and the J gene lost 3 bases, with 13 bases spanning the gap. The DNA for the CDR3 is TGTGCCAGCGTACAGGGTAGCGACTATGGCTACACCTTC. Translated, it gives CASVQGSDYGYTF. Full variable domain (outside the CDR3, taken from reference TRBV2 and TRBJ1-2): EPEVTQTPSHQVTQMGQEVILRCVPISNHLYFYWYRQILGQKVEFLVSFYNNEISEKSEIFDDQFSVERPDGSNFTLKIRSTKLEDSAMYFCASVQGSDYGYTFGSGTRLTVV.

V is TRBV9 and J is TRBJ1-1, with TRBD1 matching over 7 bases. Looked up from germline, CDR1 is SGDLS and CDR2 is YYNGEE. CDR3 size: 15 residues. Unmatched junction bases numbered 8, after V lost 2 bases and J lost 4 bases. CDR3 amino acids: CASSVGTGAPTEAFF. The CDR3 DNA sequence: TGTGCCAGCAGCGTCGGAACAGGGGCCCCCACTGAAGCTTTCTTT.

The chain recombines TRBV4-1 with TRBJ1-1; D unresolved. The V gene lost 1 base and the J gene lost 2 bases, with 17 bases spanning the gap. The germline V gene has CDR1 MGHRA and CDR2 YSYEKL. The CDR3 runs to 17 residues. The DNA of the CDR3 is TGCGCCAGCAGCCAAGTCGGGTCCTGGGTCCTTAACACTGAAGCTTTCTTT. The encoded protein is CASSQVGSWVLNTEAFF.

The chain uses TRBV15 and TRBJ1-4; 11 positions agree with TRBD1. V lost 6 bases, J lost 8 bases, and 5 bases stayed unmatched. CDR1 is LNHNV, CDR2 YYDKDF, per germline (reference sequence). CDR3 length equals 14 residues. CDR3 bases: TGTGCCACCAGTAGGACAGGGGGCGACGAAAAACTGTTTTTT. Translated: CATSRTGGDEKLFF.

In its sample, this clone was seen once. The V gene is TRBV5-6, the J gene TRBJ2-2; no reliable D call. This CDR3 region has 13 residues. V lost 3 bases to trimming and J lost 6 bases, with 9 bases between them. In germline, CDR1 is SGHDT, CDR2 YYEEEE. The CDR3 loop reads CASSWRVSGELFF. CDR3 coding DNA: TGTGCCAGCAGCTGGAGAGTCTCCGGGGAGCTGTTTTTT.

This sequence joins TRBV6-5 and TRBJ1-6, with D unclear. Trimming pared 4 bases from V and 5 bases from J, leaving 6 bases between. Per the germline V gene, CDR1 is MNHEY and CDR2 is SVGAGI. This CDR3 has 13 residues. The chain's CDR3 is CASSSLHNSPLHF. The CDR3 DNA reads TGTGCCAGCAGTTCTTTGCATAATTCACCCCTCCACTTT.

This clone has more than one count but fewer than ten. This chain links TRBV7-3 with TRBJ2-7, with D possibly being TRBD1 (5 bases). The ends were cut back, 0 bases at V and 7 bases at J, with 13 bases in the middle. Germline lookup yields CDR1 SGHTA and CDR2 FQGTGA. The CDR3 length is 14 residues. The CDR3 DNA follows: TGTGCCAGCAGCTTAACAAAGGGGCGTGATGAGCAGTACTTC. It codes for CASSLTKGRDEQYF.

This clone came up once. The chain uses TRBV19 and TRBJ2-1, with a tentative D call TRBD1 (6 bases). The germline V and J ends were trimmed by 8 bases and 14 bases, with 22 bases remaining between them. Germline V gene sequence: CDR1 LNHDA, CDR2 SQIVND (reference sequence). The CDR3 length is 13 residues. CDR3: CASHFREQGQKFF. CDR3 bases: TGTGCCAGTCACTTCCGCGAGCAGGGGCAAAAGTTCTTC.

This chain connects TRBV27 to TRBJ1-1; no firm D call. V dropped 3 bases and J dropped 1 base, with 18 bases sitting between them. The CDR3 runs to 17 residues. Germline CDR1 reads MNHEY; CDR2 reads SMNVEV (reference sequence). The CDR3 loop reads CASSFASLLSPNTEAFF. The CDR3, as DNA: TGTGCCAGCAGTTTTGCGAGCCTCCTCAGCCCGAACACTGAAGCTTTCTTT.

The CDR3 protein is CASSSHYSYGYTF. CDR3 nucleotides: TGTGCCAGCAGTTCCCACTACAGCTATGGCTACACCTTC. This chain links TRBV5-6 with TRBJ1-2; the D is unclear. The CDR3 consists of 13 residues. V was trimmed by 5 bases and J by 4 bases, leaving 12 bases between them. Germline lookup yields CDR1 SGHDT and CDR2 YYEEEE.

The V gene is TRBV30, the J gene TRBJ1-2; TRBD1 might be the D (6 bases). V gave up 2 bases and J gave up 4 bases, with 17 bases separating them. This CDR3 has 15 amino acids. Germline assignment: CDR1 GTSNPN and CDR2 SVGIG (reference sequence). CDR3 in DNA: TGTGCCTGGAGTCAAAAGGGGGGCACCCTCTATGGCTACACCTTC. As protein: CAWSQKGGTLYGYTF.

The genes are TRBV6-1 and TRBJ2-7; D uncertain. The CDR3 is made up of 15 amino acids. V gave up 1 base and J gave up 0 bases, with 10 bases separating them. Looked up from germline, CDR1 is MNHNS and CDR2 is SASEGT. CDR3 in DNA: TGTGCCAGCAGTGAAGGGCGCTGGAGCTCCTACGAGCAGTACGTC. Its protein product is CASSEGRWSSYEQYV.

The chain carries TRBV2 and TRBJ1-5, with D possibly matching TRBD1 (5 bases). The germline CDR1 and CDR2 sequences are SNHLY and FYNNEI. This CDR3 is built from 15 residues. Trimming pared 4 bases from V and 4 bases from J, leaving 14 bases between. DNA for the CDR3: TGTGCCAGCAGTGGTAGGGAAAGGGGAAATCAGCCCCAGCATTTT. Its translation: CASSGRERGNQPQHF.